Below, 32 T cell receptor beta chains from the same sample are listed, as sequenced in a study of T-cell reconstitution after alpha-beta-depleted transplantation in children. These receptors have no identified antigens. Study findings and constraints: T-cell counts and diversity were attributed mostly to newly produced T cells one year after transplant.

Preparation of the TCRbeta library involved a method that used unique molecular identifiers. Each CDR3 protein gets one entry after TCRdb re-called the PCR reads with MiXCR. The profile shows about 300,000 distinct CDR3 sequences, approximately 7.3% of them singletons. The material was peripheral blood, obtained 360 days after TCRalphabeta/CD19-depleted stem cell transplant. The receptors shown here come from a female patient between 2 and 15 years old who had a stem cell transplant for Fanconi anemia, so the T cells may come from the graft donor.

The chain links TRBV19 to TRBJ2-7, with a possible D match to TRBD1 (5 bases). V dropped 5 bases and J dropped 2 bases, with 16 bases sitting between them. Germline lookup yields CDR1 LNHDA and CDR2 SQIVND (reference sequence). This CDR3 is built from 15 residues. The CDR3, as DNA: TGTGCCAGTAGTCTACAGGAACCTGGGCCCTACGAGCAGTACTTC. Its translation is CASSLQEPGPYEQYF.

The table lists this clonotype with many counts. V usage is TRBV7-9 and J usage is TRBJ1-1; no clear D gene. CDR1 and CDR2 (germline): SEHNR, FQNEAQ (reference sequence). Trimming removed 3 bases from V and 2 bases from J, with 10 bases in between. The CDR3 has 14 amino acids. The CDR3, as DNA: TGTGCCAGCAGCTTTGTATCCGAAAACACTGAAGCTTTCTTT. Translating gives CASSFVSENTEAFF. Full variable domain (missing parts from reference TRBV7-9 and TRBJ1-1): DTGVSQNPRHKITKRGQNVTFRCDPISEHNRLYWYRQTLGQGPEFLTYFQNEAQLEKSRLLSDRFSAERPKGSFSTLEIQRTEQGDSAMYLCASSFVSENTEAFFGQGTRLTVV.

This clonotype was found once. This sequence joins TRBV6-2 or TRBV6-3 and TRBJ2-1, with D maybe TRBD1 (5 bases). Germline values: CDR1 MNHEY, CDR2 SVGEGT. V was clipped by 0 bases and J by 2 bases, with 8 bases between them. The CDR3 is made up of 15 amino acids. CDR3 loop: CASSYSRAPYNEQFF. The CDR3 region has the DNA TGTGCCAGCAGTTACTCCAGGGCCCCCTACAATGAGCAGTTCTTC.

V and J are TRBV2 and TRBJ2-3; D may be TRBD1 or TRBD2 (6 bases each). Germline V gene data show CDR1 as SNHLY and CDR2 as FYNNEI. V was trimmed by 6 bases and J by 0 bases, leaving 10 bases between them. This CDR3 spans 14 amino acids. The CDR3 bases are TGTGCCAGCAGGAGAGGGGGGAGCACAGATACGCAGTATTTT. Its protein is CASRRGGSTDTQYF.

This chain joins TRBV6-5 and TRBJ1-2; D possibly corresponds to TRBD1 (6 bases). Germline V CDR1 and CDR2: MNHEY, SVGAGI. This CDR3 has 14 amino acids. V shed 4 bases and J shed 6 bases, with 15 bases lying between them. The CDR3 DNA follows: TGTGCCAGCAGTTTAGGGGGTTCCTTGGATGGCTACACCTTC. Translation gives CASSLGGSLDGYTF.

There are many counts of this clonotype. The chain is built from TRBV27 and TRBJ2-7, with D possibly matching TRBD1 (6 bases). Trimming removed 3 bases at V and 7 bases at J, with 13 bases between. CDR1 is MNHEY, CDR2 SMNVEV, per germline (reference sequence). The CDR3 has 13 residues. The CDR3 nucleotides read TGTGCCAGCAGTTTCCAGGACAGTGATGAGCAGTACTTC. It codes for CASSFQDSDEQYF.

This clonotype was counted many times. V gene TRBV3-1 combines with J gene TRBJ1-1; TRBD1 matches 8 bases. From germline, CDR1 is LGHDT and CDR2 YNNKEL (reference sequence). There are 16 residues in the CDR3. Trimming removed 1 base from V and 1 base from J; junction bases left unmatched: 5. The CDR3 region has the DNA TGTGCCAGCAGCCAAGGTACCGGGACAGGGAACACTGAAGCTTTCTTT. Protein sequence: CASSQGTGTGNTEAFF.

In its sample, this clonotype was seen many times. The chain links TRBV4-2 to TRBJ2-7, with D perhaps TRBD1 (5 bases). Germline CDR1 reads LGHNA; CDR2 reads YNFKEQ. V was cut by 0 bases and J by 9 bases, with 12 bases left in between. CDR3 length equals 13 residues. CDR3 sequence (DNA): TGTGCCAGCAGCCAAGACAGGGATAACGGGCAGTACTTC. This sequence encodes CASSQDRDNGQYF.

This clonotype occurred many times. Here the CDR3 reads CASSWRGGFTDTQYF. The CDR3 DNA follows: TGTGCCAGCAGCTGGCGAGGGGGGTTCACAGATACGCAGTATTTT. The chain recombines TRBV7-2 with TRBJ2-3; D assignment may be TRBD1 or TRBD2 (6 bases each). V gave up 4 bases and J gave up 2 bases, with 13 bases separating them. The CDR3 is 15 amino acids. Looked up from germline, CDR1 is SGHTA and CDR2 is FQGNSA.

A few counts support this clonotype. The genes are TRBV7-9 and TRBJ2-3, with D possibly called TRBD1 or TRBD2 (5 bases each). CDR3 length equals 13 residues. The V gene's germline CDR1 is SEHNR and CDR2 FQNEAQ (reference sequence). The ends were cut back, 4 bases at V and 4 bases at J, with 9 bases in the middle. The CDR3 region is CASSYVGADTQYF. The DNA of the CDR3 is TGTGCCAGCAGCTATGTGGGGGCAGATACGCAGTATTTT.

Ten or more counts support this clonotype. V gene TRBV20-1 combines with J gene TRBJ2-5, with 7 bases matching TRBD1. CDR1 DFQATT and CDR2 SNEGSKA come from the germline V gene (reference sequence). CDR3 length: 16 residues. V lost 0 bases to trimming and J lost 7 bases; unmatched junction nucleotides: 14. The CDR3 coding sequence is TGCAGTGCTAGAGATTTCGTTCGACAGGGTTTTAGGACCCAGTACTTC. Its protein is CSARDFVRQGFRTQYF.

This clonotype has more than one count but fewer than ten. V usage is TRBV4-1 and J usage is TRBJ2-7, with 7 nucleotides matching TRBD2. The CDR3 sequence is 17 residues long. Germline trimming cut 0 bases from V and 2 bases from J; bases unmatched to any gene: 10. Germline CDR1 is MGHRA and CDR2 is YSYEKL. CDR3 loop: CASSQERGSGQPYEQYF. DNA of the CDR3: TGCGCCAGCAGCCAAGAGAGGGGTAGCGGGCAACCCTACGAGCAGTACTTC.

This clonotype was detected many times. This rearrangement joins TRBV7-2 to TRBJ2-5, with 12 bases matching TRBD2. Germline CDR1 and CDR2: SGHTA and FQGNSA. Trimming cost V 5 bases and J 0 bases; bases outside gene matches: 4. The CDR3 is made up of 16 amino acids. CDR3 in DNA: TGTGCCAGCAGCCCAGGGACTAGCGGGCACCAAGAGACCCAGTACTTC. Amino acids: CASSPGTSGHQETQYF.

In its sample, this clonotype was seen many times. The chain is built from TRBV12-3 or TRBV12-4 and TRBJ2-2; D ambiguous. The CDR3 runs 11 residues. V lost 3 bases and J 8 bases, leaving 4 bases between the germline ends. The CDR3 DNA reads TGTGCCAGCAGTTTGCAGGGGGAGCTGTTTTTT. It specifies CASSLQGELFF.

This clonotype appeared many times. Mismatch with germline at one junction end may stem from a read error. The chain combines TRBV6-2 or TRBV6-3 with TRBJ2-1; D call uncertain. Germline-derived CDR1 and CDR2 are MNHEY and SVGEGT. The CDR3 contains 11 residues. The CDR3 DNA sequence: TGTGCCAGCCGCCAAAACAAGGAGCAGTTCTTC. Protein product: CASRQNKEQFF.

This clonotype was counted between two and nine times. This rearrangement joins TRBV3-1 to TRBJ1-2; D gene uncertain. The CDR3 length is 14 residues. Trimming pared 0 bases from V and 7 bases from J, leaving 12 bases between. Germline-derived CDR1 and CDR2 are LGHDT and YNNKEL (reference sequence). DNA for the CDR3: TGTGCCAGCAGCCAAGAACCCCTGGCCGCTGGCTACACCTTC. It yields the protein CASSQEPLAAGYTF.

This chain joins TRBV30 and TRBJ2-2; D is tentatively TRBD1 or TRBD2 (5 bases each). The germline CDR1 and CDR2 sequences are GTSNPN and SVGIG (reference sequence). Trimming removed 2 bases from V and 6 bases from J, with 16 bases in between. There are 15 residues in the CDR3. CDR3 loop: CAWSTGDGGAGELFF. CDR3 sequence (DNA): TGTGCCTGGAGTACAGGTGATGGGGGTGCCGGGGAGCTGTTTTTT.

This clonotype came up many times. This rearrangement joins TRBV15 to TRBJ2-7; 8 nucleotides line up with TRBD2. The CDR3 is made up of 12 amino acids. CDR1 is LNHNV, CDR2 YYDKDF, per germline (reference sequence). V dropped 5 bases and J dropped 7; count of bases not matched to a gene: 4. Written as DNA, the CDR3 is TGTGCCACCAGCCGGGGGGGTTTTGAGCAGTACTTC. Encoded protein: CATSRGGFEQYF.

This clonotype occurred many times. J is TRBJ2-3 and V is TRBV7-2; D unresolved. Trimming removed 5 bases at V and 2 bases at J, with 8 bases between. The germline V gene has CDR1 SGHTA and CDR2 FQGNSA. CDR3 size: 13 residues. CDR3 in amino acids: CASSARLTDTQYF. Written as DNA, the CDR3 is TGTGCCAGCAGCGCCCGGCTCACAGATACGCAGTATTTT. Complete variable domain (other parts from reference TRBV7-2 and TRBJ2-3): GAGVSQSPSNKVTEKGKDVELRCDPISGHTALYWYRQSLGQGLEFLIYFQGNSAPDKSGLPSDRFSAERTGGSVSTLTIQRTQQEDSAVYLCASSARLTDTQYFGPGTRLTVL.

This clonotype was observed at least ten times. The rearrangement joins TRBV15 to TRBJ2-7; D gene uncertain. In germline, CDR1 is LNHNV, CDR2 YYDKDF (reference sequence). This CDR3 has 13 residues. Trimming cost V 4 bases and J 2 bases, with 9 bases left between them. The CDR3 coding sequence is TGTGCCACCAGCAAAGGGCTTCCCTACGAGCAGTACTTC. This sequence encodes CATSKGLPYEQYF.

This clonotype was seen at least ten times. This chain connects TRBV7-6 to TRBJ2-1, with D perhaps TRBD2 (6 bases). Germline V gives CDR1 SGHVS, CDR2 FNYEAQ. This CDR3 has 16 residues. V shed 1 base and J shed 5 bases, with 15 bases lying between them. CDR3 in DNA: TGTGCCAGCAGCTTAGTCGGAGGGCCGAATAACAATGAGCAGTTCTTC. It encodes CASSLVGGPNNNEQFF.

The chain carries TRBV11-1 and TRBJ2-7; TRBD2 aligns across 11 bases. Unmatched junction bases numbered 12, after V lost 5 bases and J lost 0 bases. Germline-derived CDR1 and CDR2 are SGHAT and FQDESV (reference sequence). CDR3 length: 18 residues. CDR3 in DNA: TGTGCCAGCAGCCTATGGCCCCCACTAGCGGGAGACTCCTACGAGCAGTACTTC. It yields the protein CASSLWPPLAGDSYEQYF.

This clonotype appeared a few times. The chain combines TRBV11-2 with TRBJ1-5, with D uncertain. Deletions cut 0 bases from V and 8 bases from J, with 14 bases between. CDR1 and CDR2 from the germline V gene are SGHAT and FQNNGV. The CDR3 extends over 15 amino acids. The CDR3 DNA sequence: TGTGCCAGCAGCTTAGATAGCGGCGGAGTTGAGCCCCAGCATTTT. It encodes CASSLDSGGVEPQHF.

This clonotype was found a few times. J is TRBJ2-3 and V is TRBV7-9, with TRBD1 as a possible D gene (6 bases). Germline V gene data show CDR1 as SEHNR and CDR2 as FQNEAQ (reference sequence). V dropped 4 bases and J dropped 0 bases, with 14 bases sitting between them. CDR3 length: 16 residues. The CDR3 region is CASSWPPGHSTDTQYF. DNA for the CDR3: TGTGCCAGCAGCTGGCCCCCGGGACATAGCACAGATACGCAGTATTTT.

This clonotype was counted between two and nine times. The chain combines TRBV27 with TRBJ2-5, with TRBD1 matching 8 bases. The CDR3 loop spans 13 amino acids. From germline, CDR1 is MNHEY and CDR2 SMNVEV (reference sequence). Trimming cost V 5 bases and J 4 bases; bases outside gene matches: 3. The CDR3 nucleotides are TGTGCCAGCAGTATAACAGGGGGAGAGACCCAGTACTTC. Its translation: CASSITGGETQYF.

This clonotype was recorded at least ten times. The rearrangement uses TRBV5-1 and TRBJ2-3, with D unclear. V lost 4 bases to trimming and J lost 1 base, with 13 bases between them. The CDR3 contains 15 residues. The germline V gene has CDR1 SGHRS and CDR2 YFSETQ. DNA for the CDR3: TGCGCCAGCAGCCTTTACCCCGAGGGCACAGATACGCAGTATTTT. Its translation is CASSLYPEGTDTQYF.

This clonotype showed up just a few times. This chain joins TRBV2 and TRBJ2-7; 11 bases fit TRBD2. The CDR3 length is 13 residues. Germline-derived CDR1 and CDR2 are SNHLY and FYNNEI. V shed 6 bases and J 4 bases; nucleotides not matched to a gene: 2. CDR3 amino acids: CASRTSGKYEQYF. CDR3 coding DNA: TGTGCCAGCAGGACTAGCGGGAAATACGAGCAGTACTTC. Based on the CDR3 plus reference TRBV2 and TRBJ2-7, the full variable domain is EPEVTQTPSHQVTQMGQEVILRCVPISNHLYFYWYRQILGQKVEFLVSFYNNEISEKSEIFDDQFSVERPDGSNFTLKIRSTKLEDSAMYFCASRTSGKYEQYFGPGTRLTVT.

The chain links TRBV3-1 to TRBJ2-5; 10 bases are shared with TRBD2. The CDR3 runs to 20 residues. CDR1 LGHDT and CDR2 YNNKEL come from the germline V gene (reference sequence). The J segment lost 0 bases and the V segment lost 4 bases, leaving 17 bases of the junction unmatched. CDR3 protein: CASSLHEGTSAHQYQETQYF. The CDR3, as DNA: TGTGCCAGCAGCCTCCATGAGGGGACTAGCGCCCATCAATACCAAGAGACCCAGTACTTC.

This clonotype was seen ten or more times. The J gene is TRBJ1-5, the V gene TRBV28, with 9 positions matching TRBD1. V lost 7 bases, J lost 5 bases, and 6 bases stayed unmatched. CDR3 size: 14 residues. Germline assignment: CDR1 MDHEN and CDR2 SYDVKM. The DNA of the CDR3 is TGTGCCAGCACCTTACAGGGGGCACATCAGCCCCAGCATTTT. This sequence encodes CASTLQGAHQPQHF.

The chain uses TRBV28 and TRBJ2-7; D gene ambiguous. This CDR3 has 13 amino acids. Germline assignment: CDR1 MDHEN and CDR2 SYDVKM. The V and J ends lost 6 bases and 7 bases respectively, with 16 bases between them. CDR3 in DNA: TGTGCCAGCAGCCCTGGGCTCCATTATGAGCAGTACTTC. The encoded protein is CASSPGLHYEQYF.

This clonotype was observed many times. The chain couples TRBV5-4 to TRBJ2-3; D not resolved. In germline, CDR1 is SGHNT, CDR2 YYREEE (reference sequence). This CDR3 has 13 residues. V lost 4 bases and J 4 bases, leaving 10 bases between the germline ends. This chain's CDR3 is CASSEEVADTQYF. CDR3 sequence (DNA): TGTGCCAGCAGCGAAGAGGTGGCAGATACGCAGTATTTT.

This clonotype has more than one count but fewer than ten. This chain uses TRBV2 with TRBJ2-2, with D perhaps TRBD1 or TRBD2 (6 bases each). CDR1 SNHLY and CDR2 FYNNEI come from the germline V gene. The CDR3 runs 18 residues. The V and J ends lost 11 bases and 6 bases respectively, with 31 bases between them. The CDR3 nucleotides are TGTGCCTTCAGCCGCACCCAAGGGGGACTGCTTCACGCCGGGGAGCTGTTTTTT. The encoded protein is CAFSRTQGGLLHAGELFF.